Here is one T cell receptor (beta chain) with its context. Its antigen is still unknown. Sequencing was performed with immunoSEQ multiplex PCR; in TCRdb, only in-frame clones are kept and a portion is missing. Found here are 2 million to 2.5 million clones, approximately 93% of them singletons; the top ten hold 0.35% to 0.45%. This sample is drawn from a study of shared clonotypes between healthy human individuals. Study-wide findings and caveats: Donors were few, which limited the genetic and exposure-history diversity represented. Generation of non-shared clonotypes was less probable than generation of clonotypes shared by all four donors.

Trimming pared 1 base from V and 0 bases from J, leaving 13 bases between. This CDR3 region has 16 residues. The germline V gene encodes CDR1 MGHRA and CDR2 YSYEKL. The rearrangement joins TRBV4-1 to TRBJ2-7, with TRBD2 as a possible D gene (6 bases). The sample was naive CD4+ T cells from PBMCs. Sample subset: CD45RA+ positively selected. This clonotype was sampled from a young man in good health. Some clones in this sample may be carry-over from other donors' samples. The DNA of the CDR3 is TGCGCCAGCAGCCAAGCGATAAGTAGCGGCTCCTACGAGCAGTACTTC. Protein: CASSQAISSGSYEQYF.